Presented here are 18 T cell receptor beta chains from one specimen sequenced in a study of blood T cell repertoires in COVID-19. The assay was immunoSEQ multiplex PCR, and TCRdb's table has in-frame clones only and misses some. This table holds fewer than 250,000 clones, 90% to 95% found once. Sequenced sample: peripheral blood. The receptors derive from a man aged 25 to 40 with acute or convalescent COVID-19.

The gene calls are TRBV5-3 and TRBJ2-1; 14 bases map to TRBD2. TRBV5-3 is identified as an open reading frame with a role that is uncertain. The CDR3 has 19 amino acids. Trimming removed 7 bases from V and 0 bases from J; junction bases left unmatched: 12. The CDR3 sequence: CARHFGLTSGRASYNEQFF. CDR3 in DNA: TGTGCCAGACACTTCGGCCTGACTAGCGGGAGGGCCTCCTACAATGAGCAGTTCTTC.

V and J are TRBV5-1 and TRBJ1-6; weak D call: TRBD1 (5 bases). With 4 bases removed from V and 8 bases from J, the gap between germline ends came to 13 bases. The CDR3 consists of 14 residues. The germline gives CDR1 SGHRS, CDR2 YFSETQ. In nucleotides, the CDR3 is TGCGCCAGCAGCCAGGGAGGGAAGGATTCACCCCTCCACTTT. It specifies CASSQGGKDSPLHF.

The chain employs TRBV28 and TRBJ2-1; a possible D gene is TRBD2 (5 bases). The length of the CDR3 is 12 residues. V was trimmed by 7 bases and J by 7 bases, leaving 11 bases between them. Germline assignment: CDR1 MDHEN and CDR2 SYDVKM. CDR3 DNA: TGTGCCAGCACTACGACTAAGAATGAGCAGTTCTTC. This translates into CASTTTKNEQFF.

The V gene is TRBV28, the J gene TRBJ2-7; D is unclear. Per germline, CDR1 MDHEN and CDR2 SYDVKM. Trimming took 6 bases from V and 4 from J, leaving 10 bases between them. The CDR3 is 12 residues long. The CDR3 DNA sequence: TGTGCCAGCAGCCCTGTCCGGTACGAGCAGTACTTC. The encoded protein is CASSPVRYEQYF.

The chain employs TRBV4-2 and TRBJ2-4, with 8 bases aligning to TRBD1. V shed 0 bases, J shed 7 bases, and the junction held 5 bases outside the gene matches. The CDR3 length is 15 residues. In germline, CDR1 is LGHNA, CDR2 YNFKEQ. The DNA of the CDR3 is TGTGCCAGCAGCCAAGATCGGGCAGGGGGCAACATTCAGTACTTC. Protein sequence: CASSQDRAGGNIQYF.

This clone was picked up a small number of times. The chain uses TRBV4-1 and TRBJ1-2; TRBD1 matches at 7 bases. This CDR3 comprises 14 residues. After removal of 0 bases from V and 5 bases from J, the junction contained 3 bases not matched to a gene. Germline-derived CDR1 and CDR2 are MGHRA and YSYEKL. The CDR3 coding sequence is TGCGCCAGCAGCCAAGATTGGACAGGTTATGGCTACACCTTC. Its protein is CASSQDWTGYGYTF.

CDR3 amino acids: CAWQTSGVTDTQYF. The CDR3 bases are TGTGCCTGGCAGACTAGCGGGGTCACAGATACGCAGTATTTT. The chain is built from TRBV30 and TRBJ2-3; 11 bases are a match to TRBD2. After removal of 5 bases from V and 2 bases from J, the junction contained 3 bases not matched to a gene. CDR1 is GTSNPN and CDR2 is SVGIG in the germline V gene (reference sequence). The CDR3 is made up of 14 amino acids.

The chain joins TRBV4-1 to TRBJ2-1, with 10 bases that match TRBD2. Germline V lookup: CDR1 MGHRA, CDR2 YSYEKL. V shed 1 base, J shed 2 bases, and the junction held 5 bases outside the gene matches. This CDR3 contains 17 residues. The CDR3 sequence: CASSQAPSGRAYNEQFF. The CDR3 DNA follows: TGCGCCAGCAGCCAAGCTCCAAGCGGGAGGGCCTACAATGAGCAGTTCTTC.

CDR3 residues: CASSLTSRNTIYF. Written as DNA, the CDR3 is TGTGCCAGCAGCCTTACTAGCAGAAACACCATATATTTT. This sequence joins TRBV3-1 (or the pseudogene TRBV3-2) and TRBJ1-3; D gene uncertain. The CDR3 covers 13 residues. Germline assignment: CDR1 LGHDT and CDR2 YNNKEL (reference sequence). V was trimmed by 4 bases and J by 5 bases, leaving 9 bases between them.

The J gene is TRBJ2-5, the V gene TRBV29-1; D unresolved. Trimming took 4 bases from V and 5 from J, leaving 14 bases between them. CDR1 is SQVTM and CDR2 is ANQGSEA in the germline V gene. The CDR3 loop spans 13 amino acids. CDR3 sequence: CSVVTSRWETQYF. The DNA of the CDR3 is TGCAGCGTTGTTACGTCCCGGTGGGAGACCCAGTACTTC.

The gene calls are TRBV10-3 and TRBJ1-1, with a tentative D call TRBD1 (5 bases). The CDR3 totals 15 residues. Germline lookup yields CDR1 ENHRY and CDR2 SYGVKD. Deletions cut 3 bases from V and 0 bases from J, with 11 bases between. The CDR3 region is CAISEGPGMNTEAFF. CDR3 nucleotides: TGTGCCATCAGTGAAGGTCCAGGGATGAACACTGAAGCTTTCTTT.

The gene calls are TRBV28 and TRBJ2-1; 9 positions agree with TRBD2. The CDR3 totals 16 residues. V trimming: 10 bases; J trimming: 5 bases; junction bases outside the gene matches: 15. CDR1 and CDR2 (germline): MDHEN, SYDVKM. The chain's CDR3 is CATSFPSSGVNNEQFF. In DNA form, the CDR3 reads TGTGCCACCTCATTCCCCTCTAGCGGGGTGAACAATGAGCAGTTCTTC.

As DNA, the CDR3 is TGTGCCAGTAGTATAGGGGCGGGCAAATACGAGCAGTACTTC. Translated: CASSIGAGKYEQYF. The chain couples TRBV19 to TRBJ2-7, with TRBD2 as a possible D gene (5 bases). Germline lookup yields CDR1 LNHDA and CDR2 SQIVND (reference sequence). Trimming left V 1 base short and J 4 bases short, with 11 bases between. This CDR3 is 14 amino acids long. The whole variable domain, filled in from reference TRBV19 and TRBJ2-7, reads DGGITQSPKYLFRKEGQNVTLSCEQNLNHDAMYWYRQDPGQGLRLIYYSQIVNDFQKGDIAEGYSVSREKKESFPLTVTSAQKNPTAFYLCASSIGAGKYEQYFGPGTRLTVT.

The chain links TRBV27 to TRBJ2-7, with 10 bases matching TRBD1. Germline CDR1 and CDR2: MNHEY and SMNVEV (reference sequence). This CDR3 is 17 amino acids long. The J segment lost 5 bases and the V segment lost 2 bases, leaving 12 bases of the junction unmatched. CDR3 loop: CASSLVFWDRGNNEQYF. In nucleotides, the CDR3 is TGTGCCAGCAGTTTAGTATTCTGGGACAGGGGTAACAACGAGCAGTACTTC.

The chain combines TRBV11-2 with TRBJ1-1; 9 positions match TRBD1. CDR1 SGHAT and CDR2 FQNNGV come from the germline V gene. V shed 5 bases and J 10 bases; nucleotides not matched to a gene: 11. This CDR3 contains 14 residues. CDR3 protein: CASSPQSGTGIAFF. The CDR3 nucleotides read TGTGCCAGCAGCCCGCAGAGCGGGACAGGGATAGCTTTCTTT.

This clone was detected only once. V and J are TRBV14 and TRBJ1-2; TRBD1 might be the D (6 bases). This CDR3 is built from 15 residues. Per the germline V gene, CDR1 is SGHDN and CDR2 is FVKESK. V gave up 0 bases and J gave up 8 bases, with 16 bases separating them. CDR3 DNA: TGTGCCAGCAGCCAAGACCGTTGGGGGGGCGGAGGCTACACCTTC. This translates into CASSQDRWGGGGYTF. The full variable domain, with the rest looked up from reference TRBV14 and TRBJ1-2, is EAGVTQFPSHSVIEKGQTVTLRCDPISGHDNLYWYRRVMGKEIKFLLHFVKESKQDESGMPNNRFLAERTGGTYSTLKVQPAELEDSGVYFCASSQDRWGGGGYTFGSGTRLTVV.

The chain uses TRBV4-1 and TRBJ1-2; D is possibly TRBD1 (6 bases). V shed 1 base and J shed 3 bases, with 18 bases lying between them. Germline CDR1 and CDR2: MGHRA and YSYEKL. The CDR3 contains 17 residues. The CDR3 sequence: CASSQVGRTAEDYGYTF. The CDR3 bases are TGCGCCAGCAGCCAAGTAGGCAGGACAGCGGAAGACTATGGCTACACCTTC.

The chain links TRBV5-1 to TRBJ1-6; 9 positions agree with TRBD1. The V gene's germline CDR1 is SGHRS and CDR2 YFSETQ. V was pared by 7 bases and J by 6 bases, with 2 bases of the junction left unmatched. CDR3 size: 13 residues. The CDR3: CASGQGFNSPLHF. The CDR3 DNA reads TGCGCCAGCGGACAGGGGTTTAATTCACCCCTCCACTTT.